These 17 T cell receptor beta chains share one sample of origin, sequenced in a study of cytomegalovirus exposure and HLA in healthy donors. The primer mix had 60 Vbeta and 13 Jbeta primers. Method: immunoSEQ multiplex PCR; TCRdb's copy keeps in-frame clones and lacks some. The data contain under 200,000 clones, 65% to 75% of them singletons. Sequencing input: PBMCs. The receptor source for this set is a girl aged 10 to 17 in good health and CMV-seronegative.

This clone has just a few counts. V usage is TRBV7-3 and J usage is TRBJ1-1; maybe TRBD1 (6 bases). V dropped 4 bases and J dropped 4 bases, with 13 bases sitting between them. The germline V gene has CDR1 SGHTA and CDR2 FQGTGA. CDR3 size: 14 residues. CDR3 in amino acids: CASSSNREGTEAFF. The CDR3 nucleotides read TGTGCCAGCAGCTCAAACAGGGAAGGCACTGAAGCTTTCTTT.

The chain recombines TRBV7-8 with TRBJ2-7; TRBD1 aligns across 7 bases. V lost 4 bases, J lost 0 bases, and 6 bases stayed unmatched. CDR3 length: 15 residues. Germline loops: CDR1 SGHVS, CDR2 FQNEAQ. CDR3 loop: CASSSLGQDSYEQYF. The CDR3 coding sequence is TGTGCCAGCAGCTCCCTTGGACAGGACTCCTACGAGCAGTACTTC.

The rearrangement joins TRBV6-6 to TRBJ2-2; D unclear. Germline V gene data show CDR1 as MNHNY and CDR2 as SVGAGI (reference sequence). Trimming took 4 bases from V and 1 from J, leaving 7 bases between them. The CDR3 is 14 amino acids. The CDR3 DNA sequence: TGTGCCAGCAGTTCCGTCAGGAACACCGGGGAGCTGTTTTTT. This gives the protein CASSSVRNTGELFF.

The chain recombines TRBV7-8 with TRBJ2-5; 13 nucleotides match TRBD2. The CDR3 length is 16 residues. With 1 base clipped from V and 4 bases from J, the junction kept 3 bases outside the gene matches. Germline V gene sequence: CDR1 SGHVS, CDR2 FQNEAQ. In DNA form, the CDR3 reads TGTGCCAGCAGCTTAGGACTAGCGGGGGGCCCAGAGACCCAGTACTTC. It is translated as CASSLGLAGGPETQYF.

J is TRBJ1-1 and V is TRBV7-8, with TRBD1 matching 7 bases. CDR1 is SGHVS, CDR2 FQNEAQ, per germline. This CDR3 is built from 15 residues. V shed 5 bases, J shed 3 bases, and the junction held 9 bases outside the gene matches. The CDR3, as DNA: TGTGCCAGCAGCCCCCGACAGGGACGGTACACTGAAGCTTTCTTT. As protein: CASSPRQGRYTEAFF.

The rearrangement uses TRBV6-5 and TRBJ1-1, with D possibly TRBD1 on 6 matching bases. This CDR3 has 14 amino acids. Looked up from germline, CDR1 is MNHEY and CDR2 is SVGAGI. V shed 5 bases and J shed 8 bases, with 18 bases lying between them. The CDR3 loop is CASSTGTGSREAFF. In DNA, the CDR3 is TGTGCCAGCAGTACAGGGACGGGATCCAGAGAAGCTTTCTTT.

In this sample, this clone turned up once. V gene TRBV19 combines with J gene TRBJ1-2; D gene uncertain. Germline loops: CDR1 LNHDA, CDR2 SQIVND (reference sequence). The CDR3 loop spans 15 amino acids. V lost 3 bases and J lost 2, with 13 bases in between. In nucleotides, the CDR3 is TGTGCCAGTAGTATCGGTTGGAGGAGCAACTATGGCTACACCTTC. Translated: CASSIGWRSNYGYTF.

In its sample, this clone was seen a few times. This chain uses TRBV6-1 with TRBJ2-7, with TRBD1 matching 7 bases. The CDR3 totals 14 residues. With V trimmed by 5 bases and J by 7 bases, 11 bases remained unmatched. Germline-derived CDR1 and CDR2 are MNHNS and SASEGT. CDR3 protein: CASSTRDSKWEQYF. The CDR3 DNA is TGTGCCAGCAGTACCCGGGACAGTAAATGGGAGCAGTACTTC.

This clone was seen a few times. The gene calls are TRBV18 and TRBJ1-1; 7 nucleotides match TRBD1. This CDR3 has 14 amino acids. V dropped 1 base and J dropped 1; count of bases not matched to a gene: 0. The germline gives CDR1 KGHSH, CDR2 LQKENI. CDR3 coding DNA: TGTGCCAGCTCACCACGGGACAGGAACACTGAAGCTTTCTTT. Its protein product is CASSPRDRNTEAFF.

This clone has only one observation. This sequence joins TRBV4-1 and TRBJ2-5; D not certain. CDR1 and CDR2 from the germline V gene are MGHRA and YSYEKL. The CDR3 consists of 14 residues. Trimming stripped 1 base from V and 5 bases from J, with 11 bases between. The chain's CDR3 is CASSQVYPEETQYF. In DNA, the CDR3 is TGCGCCAGCAGCCAAGTTTACCCCGAGGAGACCCAGTACTTC.

This clone came up once. The CDR3: CASSLGTGVGNEQFF. The DNA for the CDR3 is TGCGCCAGTAGCCTCGGGACAGGGGTCGGGAATGAGCAGTTCTTC. The chain links TRBV5-1 to TRBJ2-1, with TRBD1 matching over 10 bases. Per the germline V gene, CDR1 is SGHRS and CDR2 is YFSETQ. After removal of 8 bases from V and 7 bases from J, the junction contained 12 bases not matched to a gene. This CDR3 region has 15 residues.

The V and J genes are TRBV2 and TRBJ2-3; 9 nucleotides line up with TRBD2. V trimming: 7 bases; J trimming: 2 bases; junction bases outside the gene matches: 10. Germline loops: CDR1 SNHLY, CDR2 FYNNEI. This CDR3 has 16 residues. Here the CDR3 reads CASTGLAGLSTDTQYF. In nucleotides, the CDR3 is TGTGCCAGCACGGGCCTAGCGGGGTTATCCACAGATACGCAGTATTTT.

V gene TRBV19 combines with J gene TRBJ1-5; possibly TRBD1 for D (5 bases). Per the germline V gene, CDR1 is LNHDA and CDR2 is SQIVND (reference sequence). With 11 bases removed from V and 6 bases from J, the gap between germline ends came to 11 bases. There are 11 residues in the CDR3. Here the CDR3 DNA reads TGTGCCTGGATGGGGGGTCAGCCCCAGCATTTT. It codes for CAWMGGQPQHF.

This chain uses TRBV5-1 with TRBJ2-2; 8 nucleotides align to TRBD1. The J segment lost 5 bases and the V segment lost 0 bases, leaving 6 bases of the junction unmatched. Germline V gene lookup returns CDR1 SGHRS and CDR2 YFSETQ. The CDR3 has 16 residues. DNA for the CDR3: TGCGCCAGCAGCTTGGTCCGGACAGGGCTAACCGGGGAGCTGTTTTTT. It yields the protein CASSLVRTGLTGELFF.

The chain joins TRBV7-8 to TRBJ1-6, with TRBD1 as a possible D gene (6 bases). CDR3 length: 13 amino acids. CDR1 is SGHVS and CDR2 is FQNEAQ in the germline V gene. Trimming cost V 4 bases and J 7 bases, with 8 bases left between them. DNA for the CDR3: TGTGCCAGCAGCTGGACAGAAAATTCACCCCTCCACTTT. This sequence encodes CASSWTENSPLHF.

The chain combines TRBV5-1 with TRBJ2-7; maybe TRBD1 (5 bases). The germline CDR1 and CDR2 sequences are SGHRS and YFSETQ. Trimming pared 0 bases from V and 5 bases from J, leaving 9 bases between. The CDR3 is 13 residues long. DNA of the CDR3: TGCGCCAGCAGCTTGGAAGGGGTACACGAGCAGTACTTC. Translating it yields CASSLEGVHEQYF.

V is TRBV10-3 and J is TRBJ2-3; TRBD1 is a possible D gene (6 bases). The CDR3 totals 14 residues. Germline assignment: CDR1 ENHRY and CDR2 SYGVKD. V lost 3 bases and J 3 bases, leaving 10 bases between the germline ends. For the CDR3, the DNA is TGTGCCATCAGTGAAGGGCAGGGGACAGATACGCAGTATTTT. Protein product: CAISEGQGTDTQYF.